The 25 T cell receptor beta chains given below trace back to one sample, sequenced in a study of T cell changes during pregnancy in multiple sclerosis (dated 2019 in TCRdb). Receptors were amplified or captured by the immunoSEQ multiplex PCR assay. In its TCRdb copy, this immuneACCESS table keeps in-frame sequences only and misses some clones. Where compared with another copy, unresolved V genes explain less than half of these, and the others have no known cause. A total of some 20,000 clones appear in this sample, more than 75% of them only once. The ten biggest clones cover approximately 1.2% of the sample. The sample in question was CD4+ T cells from peripheral blood mononuclear cells, obtained in the first trimester of pregnancy. These receptors all come from a female donor in good health, enrolled as a control in a pregnancy study.

The J gene is TRBJ1-1, the V gene TRBV30; TRBD1 matches 7 bases. This CDR3 contains 13 residues. Germline V lookup: CDR1 GTSNPN, CDR2 SVGIG (reference sequence). Trimming removed 0 bases from V and 7 bases from J; junction bases left unmatched: 5. The CDR3 spells CAWSVMAGGEAFF. The CDR3 DNA sequence: TGTGCCTGGAGTGTAATGGCAGGGGGTGAAGCTTTCTTT.

The rearrangement joins TRBV18 to TRBJ1-6, with D perhaps matching TRBD1 (6 bases). The CDR3 consists of 17 residues. The V gene lost 3 bases and the J gene lost 0 bases, with 12 bases spanning the gap. From germline, CDR1 is KGHSH and CDR2 LQKENI. CDR3 region: CASSPLEGGSYNSPLHF. The CDR3 DNA reads as TGTGCCAGCTCACCCCTGGAAGGGGGCTCCTATAATTCACCCCTCCACTTT. Supplemented by reference TRBV18 and TRBJ1-6, the full variable domain reads NAGVMQNPRHLVRRRGQEARLRCSPMKGHSHVYWYRQLPEEGLKFMVYLQKENIIDESGMPKERFSAEFPKEGPSILRIQQVVRGDSAAYFCASSPLEGGSYNSPLHFGNGTRLTVT.

A few counts support this clone. The rearrangement uses TRBV10-3 and TRBJ1-3; D not certain. Trimming took 10 bases from V and 3 from J, leaving 19 bases between them. This CDR3 region has 15 residues. From germline, CDR1 is ENHRY and CDR2 SYGVKD. The CDR3 DNA is TGTGCCACCCTTGCTGGAGGTTTGAGTGGAAACACCATATATTTT. Its translation: CATLAGGLSGNTIYF.

J is TRBJ2-2 and V is TRBV29-1, with D possibly matching TRBD1 (7 bases). Trimming took 4 bases from V and 0 from J, leaving 15 bases between them. Germline loops: CDR1 SQVTM, CDR2 ANQGSEA. The CDR3 is 16 residues long. The CDR3 DNA is TGCAGCGTTGCTGCGCCAGGGGGGCCGAACACCGGGGAGCTGTTTTTT. It translates to CSVAAPGGPNTGELFF.

The CDR3 DNA follows: TGTGCCAGCAGCCCTCGGACTAGCCCGAACACCGGGGAGCTGTTTTTT. The encoded protein is CASSPRTSPNTGELFF. The chain carries TRBV9 and TRBJ2-2; TRBD2 aligns across 8 bases. The V gene end was trimmed by 4 bases and the J gene end by 0 bases; junction bases not matched to a gene: 5. Germline V lookup: CDR1 SGDLS, CDR2 YYNGEE. The CDR3 has 16 amino acids.

J is TRBJ2-7 and V is TRBV6-1, with 8 bases matching TRBD2. Germline V gives CDR1 MNHNS, CDR2 SASEGT. The length of the CDR3 is 13 residues. V lost 8 bases, J lost 3 bases, and 6 bases stayed unmatched. The CDR3 protein is CASGELADYEQYF. Written as DNA, the CDR3 is TGTGCCAGCGGGGAACTAGCGGACTACGAGCAGTACTTC.

By sample fraction, this clone is medium-sized. The V gene is TRBV30, the J gene TRBJ1-1; D gene ambiguous. The CDR3 runs 12 residues. Deletions cut 4 bases from V and 1 base from J, with 7 bases between. Germline V gene sequence: CDR1 GTSNPN, CDR2 SVGIG (reference sequence). This CDR3 is CAWKRGNTEAFF. The CDR3 DNA follows: TGTGCCTGGAAGCGGGGGAACACTGAAGCTTTCTTT.

CDR3: CASSIPRGTPNQPQHF. The CDR3 DNA sequence: TGTGCCAGTAGTATTCCCCGAGGGACACCGAATCAGCCCCAGCATTTT. The V call is TRBV19, the J call TRBJ1-5, with D perhaps TRBD1 (6 bases). The CDR3 runs 16 residues. Trimming took off 3 bases at V and 4 bases at J, with 16 bases between the two ends. Germline CDR1 and CDR2: LNHDA and SQIVND (reference sequence).

The V and J genes are TRBV6-6 and TRBJ2-3; 12 bases are shared with TRBD2. V trimming: 8 bases; J trimming: 4 bases; junction bases outside the gene matches: 7. Germline assignment: CDR1 MNHNY and CDR2 SVGAGI (reference sequence). The CDR3 has 15 amino acids. CDR3 nucleotide sequence: TGTGCCAGCCTGACTAGCGGGAGAGGACCAGATACGCAGTATTTT. As protein: CASLTSGRGPDTQYF.

This sequence joins TRBV7-2 and TRBJ1-3, with D unresolved. Deletions cut 5 bases from V and 0 bases from J, with 8 bases between. The CDR3 covers 14 residues. Germline CDR1 and CDR2: SGHTA and FQGNSA. The CDR3 protein is CASSLSSSGNTIYF. CDR3 DNA: TGTGCCAGCAGCCTTTCGAGCTCTGGAAACACCATATATTTT.

The chain links TRBV11-3 to TRBJ1-1; weak D call: TRBD1 (6 bases). There are 15 residues in the CDR3. Germline CDR1 and CDR2: SGHNT and YENEEA. Trimming shortened V by 4 bases and J by 0 bases, and 12 bases separated the two germline ends. CDR3 sequence (DNA): TGTGCCAGCAGCTCAAAGGGGGGGGTGAACACTGAAGCTTTCTTT. The encoded protein is CASSSKGGVNTEAFF.

The J gene is TRBJ2-5, the V gene TRBV5-1; 8 positions match TRBD2. CDR3 length: 21 amino acids. Trimming cost V 2 bases and J 2 bases; bases outside gene matches: 23. CDR1 is SGHRS and CDR2 is YFSETQ in the germline V gene. The CDR3 here is CASSFPPSGASGPGGQETQYF. As DNA, the CDR3 is TGCGCCAGCAGCTTTCCCCCCTCCGGGGCTAGCGGGCCCGGGGGGCAAGAGACCCAGTACTTC.

The sample holds a few counts of this clone. The rearrangement links TRBV7-9 to TRBJ1-3; possible D gene TRBD1, 5 bases. Germline loops: CDR1 SEHNR, CDR2 FQNEAQ (reference sequence). Trimming removed 3 bases at V and 0 bases at J, with 9 bases between. This CDR3 has 15 amino acids. CDR3 in DNA: TGTGCCAGCAGCTTGGGGGGGTCCTCTGGAAACACCATATATTTT. Encoded protein: CASSLGGSSGNTIYF. The entire variable domain, with the rest obtained from reference TRBV7-9 and TRBJ1-3, is as follows: DTGVSQNPRHKITKRGQNVTFRCDPISEHNRLYWYRQTLGQGPEFLTYFQNEAQLEKSRLLSDRFSAERPKGSFSTLEIQRTEQGDSAMYLCASSLGGSSGNTIYFGEGSWLTVV.

Of note for this clone: An end of the junction differs from the germline gene, which may be a read error. This chain uses TRBV7-9 with TRBJ2-7; 9 bases map to TRBD1. This CDR3 region has 17 residues. Germline V CDR1 and CDR2: SEHNR, FQNEAQ (reference sequence). CDR3 coding DNA: TGTGCCAGCAGCACATCTCTCCCCGGGACAGGGATGTACGGGCAGTACTTC. Its translation is CASSTSLPGTGMYGQYF.

The V and J genes are TRBV5-6 and TRBJ1-2; D unclear. V lost 2 bases to trimming and J lost 8 bases, with 7 bases between them. The germline CDR1 and CDR2 sequences are SGHDT and YYEEEE. The CDR3 sequence is 11 residues long. CDR3 DNA sequence: TGTGCCAGCAGCTTACAGAGAGGCTACACCTTC. This encodes CASSLQRGYTF.

This chain joins TRBV9 and TRBJ1-2; D is possibly TRBD1 (6 bases). Trimming cost V 0 bases and J 0 bases, with 9 bases left between them. CDR1 is SGDLS and CDR2 is YYNGEE in the germline V gene. There are 15 residues in the CDR3. CDR3 loop: CASSVGDTTNYGYTF. The CDR3 DNA follows: TGTGCCAGCAGCGTAGGGGACACCACTAACTATGGCTACACCTTC.

The rearrangement links TRBV11-3 to TRBJ2-7, with D unresolved. This CDR3 comprises 11 residues. Germline CDR1 is SGHNT and CDR2 is YENEEA. Trimming pared 5 bases from V and 4 bases from J, leaving 6 bases between. CDR3 sequence (DNA): TGTGCCAGCAGCCCCCCTTACGAGCAGTACTTC. This gives the protein CASSPPYEQYF.

The sample holds a few counts of this clone. V is TRBV27 and J is TRBJ1-2, with 7 bases identical to TRBD1. The CDR3 loop spans 13 amino acids. The V gene end was trimmed by 4 bases and the J gene end by 8 bases; junction bases not matched to a gene: 7. Germline lookup yields CDR1 MNHEY and CDR2 SMNVEV (reference sequence). The CDR3 here is CASSWGQGGGYTF. The CDR3 DNA reads TGTGCCAGCAGTTGGGGGCAGGGGGGAGGCTACACCTTC.

V and J are TRBV30 and TRBJ1-1; 8 positions match TRBD1. Looked up from germline, CDR1 is GTSNPN and CDR2 is SVGIG (reference sequence). V trimming: 8 bases; J trimming: 4 bases; junction bases outside the gene matches: 18. The CDR3 runs to 16 residues. The CDR3 DNA follows: TGTGCCAAGTTTATAAAAACCGGGACAGGAATCACTGAAGCTTTCTTT. Translation: CAKFIKTGTGITEAFF.

The J gene is TRBJ2-7, the V gene TRBV9, with a possible D match to TRBD1 (5 bases). V was clipped by 4 bases and J by 0 bases, with 11 bases between them. Germline V gene lookup returns CDR1 SGDLS and CDR2 YYNGEE. CDR3 size: 14 residues. The CDR3 here is CASSPTVTSYEQYF. Here the CDR3 DNA reads TGTGCCAGCAGCCCGACAGTGACCTCCTACGAGCAGTACTTC.

The chain uses TRBV5-1 and TRBJ2-7, with TRBD2 matching over 7 bases. Germline V gives CDR1 SGHRS, CDR2 YFSETQ. CDR3 size: 14 residues. The V gene end was trimmed by 1 base and the J gene end by 12 bases; junction bases not matched to a gene: 13. The CDR3 sequence: CASSLTTGTTGTYF. In DNA, the CDR3 is TGCGCCAGCAGCTTGACCACCGGGACTACCGGTACGTACTTC. Supplemented by reference TRBV5-1 and TRBJ2-7, the full variable domain reads KAGVTQTPRYLIKTRGQQVTLSCSPISGHRSVSWYQQTPGQGLQFLFEYFSETQRNKGNFPGRFSGRQFSNSRSEMNVSTLELGDSALYLCASSLTTGTTGTYFGPGTRLTVT.

This chain links TRBV2 with TRBJ2-5, with D unresolved. CDR1 is SNHLY, CDR2 FYNNEI, per germline. The length of the CDR3 is 13 residues. Trimming left V 8 bases short and J 4 bases short, with 14 bases between. In DNA, the CDR3 is TGTGCCAGCGGCGCTAGAGGCGGAGAGACCCAGTACTTC. Translation: CASGARGGETQYF.

This chain uses TRBV2 with TRBJ1-2; D gene uncertain. V was cut by 4 bases and J by 5 bases, with 5 bases left in between. The CDR3 is made up of 11 amino acids. CDR1 and CDR2 (germline): SNHLY, FYNNEI. The CDR3 DNA sequence: TGTGCCAGCAGTGGGAGGTATGGCTACACCTTC. Its translation: CASSGRYGYTF.

The chain combines TRBV30 with TRBJ2-7, with 8 bases aligning to TRBD2. The ends lost 0 bases at V and 1 base at J; junction bases unmatched: 8. This CDR3 has 16 residues. The germline V gene has CDR1 GTSNPN and CDR2 SVGIG (reference sequence). This CDR3 is CAWSVLSASGSYEQYF. The CDR3 DNA sequence: TGTGCCTGGAGTGTCCTCTCGGCTAGCGGGTCCTACGAGCAGTACTTC.

The chain has TRBV10-3 and TRBJ2-7; possibly TRBD2 for D (5 bases). Germline V CDR1 and CDR2: ENHRY, SYGVKD. V was shortened by 0 bases and J by 2 bases, with 11 bases between the two germline ends. The CDR3 contains 15 residues. The CDR3 DNA reads as TGTGCCATCAGTGAGTCGGGAGCAGGCCCCTACGAGCAGTACTTC. Translating gives CAISESGAGPYEQYF.